The rows below give T cell receptor beta chains drawn from one sample of a study of OX40 agonist ivuxolimab in advanced cancers. Clones were read by immunoSEQ multiplex PCR, and TCRdb kept only the in-frame ones, dropping some. This table has approximately 100,000 clones, approximately 86% appearing once. The input for sequencing was CD4+ or CD8+ T cells sorted from blood, taken in a trial of the OX40 agonist ivuxolimab. These receptors all come from an adult with an advanced solid tumor such as melanoma, head and neck, liver or kidney cancer. CDR3s include the opening cysteine and the closing phenylalanine or tryptophan. D genes are given only for firm matches. Clone sizes are given selectively: once, few, many, or a class where the clone is expanded.

D: TRBD1
J: TRBJ2-3
size: .
V: TRBV11-3
DNA: TGTGCCAGCAGCCCCAGGACAGGGGGACAAGATACGCAGTATTTT
CDR3: CASSPRTGGQDTQYF

D: .
J: TRBJ1-4
size: few
V: TRBV4-1
DNA: TGCGCCAGCAGCCAAGTTAGGAGTGAAAAACTGTTTTTT
CDR3: CASSQVRSEKLFF

D: TRBD1
J: TRBJ1-3
size: .
V: TRBV11-2
DNA: TGTGCCAGCAGCCGAAATGCCGGGACAGGGGTCGGAAACACCATATATTTT
CDR3: CASSRNAGTGVGNTIYF

D: .
J: TRBJ2-1
size: .
V: TRBV5-6
DNA: TGTGCCAGCAGCCTCTCGCTAGGGGAGCAGTTCTTC
CDR3: CASSLSLGEQFF

D: TRBD1
J: TRBJ1-2
size: .
V: TRBV28
DNA: TGTGCCAGCAGTTTATCAGGGGGTGGTGGCTACACCTTC
CDR3: CASSLSGGGGYTF

D: TRBD1
J: TRBJ1-1
size: .
V: TRBV5-1
DNA: TGCGCCAGCAGCCCGCGGACAGGGCGGGCCGAAAGGACTGAAGCTTTCTTT
CDR3: CASSPRTGRAERTEAFF

D: .
J: TRBJ2-3
size: .
V: TRBV16
DNA: TGTGCCAGCAGCCAATCGTTGGCGGGATCTCAAGATACGCAGTATTTT
CDR3: CASSQSLAGSQDTQYF

D: .
J: TRBJ1-4
size: .
V: TRBV28
DNA: TGTGCCAGCGTCCGGGCAACTAATGAAAAACTGTTTTTT
CDR3: CASVRATNEKLFF

D: .
J: TRBJ2-7
size: .
V: TRBV5-6
DNA: TGTGCCAGCAGCGCTTATGTGGGCGAGCAGTACTTC
CDR3: CASSAYVGEQYF

D: .
J: TRBJ1-5
size: .
V: TRBV18
DNA: TGTGCCAGCTCGTTAGGGGGGGTAGGACAGCCCCAGCATTTT
CDR3: CASSLGGVGQPQHF

D: .
J: TRBJ1-2
size: .
V: TRBV25-1
DNA: TGTGCCAGCAGTGTGGGACTTGGCTACACCTTC
CDR3: CASSVGLGYTF

D: TRBD1
J: TRBJ1-2
size: .
V: TRBV11-1
DNA: TGTGCCAGCAGCTATACAGGGGGCTATGGCTACACCTTC
CDR3: CASSYTGGYGYTF

D: .
J: TRBJ2-2
size: .
V: TRBV5-1
DNA: TGCGCCAGCAGCCCTGGTCCTAGCACCGGGGAGCTGTTTTTT
CDR3: CASSPGPSTGELFF

D: TRBD2
J: TRBJ2-7
size: .
V: TRBV9
DNA: TGTGCCAGCAGCGTAGCTAGCGGGAACGACGAGCAGTACTTC
CDR3: CASSVASGNDEQYF

D: .
J: TRBJ1-1
size: .
V: TRBV5-1
DNA: TGCGCCAGCAGCTTGGTACCGGGGAACACTGAAGCTTTCTTT
CDR3: CASSLVPGNTEAFF

D: .
J: TRBJ1-1
size: .
V: TRBV5-1
DNA: TGCGCCAGCAGCTTGACACAGGGTCTGAACACTGAAGCTTTCTTT
CDR3: CASSLTQGLNTEAFF

D: .
J: TRBJ1-1
size: .
V: TRBV7-3
DNA: TGTGCCAGCAAGGGACCGAGGGACACTGAAGCTTTCTTT
CDR3: CASKGPRDTEAFF

D: TRBD2
J: TRBJ2-2
size: few
V: TRBV5-6
DNA: TGTGCCAGCAGCTTGGGGCCTAGCGGGATGAACGGGGAGCTGTTTTTT
CDR3: CASSLGPSGMNGELFF

D: TRBD2
J: TRBJ2-7
size: .
V: TRBV19
DNA: TGTGCCAGTAGTCTTTTAGCGGGGGGTAGGTCCTACGAGCAGTACTTC
CDR3: CASSLLAGGRSYEQYF

D: .
J: TRBJ2-2
size: .
V: TRBV7-9
DNA: TGTGCCAGCAGCCTTCTACGGGGTAGAAGCGTCGCCGGGGAGCTGTTTTTT
CDR3: CASSLLRGRSVAGELFF

D: .
J: TRBJ1-1
size: .
V: TRBV6-1
DNA: TGTGCCAGCAACAGACAGGTGAACACTGAAGCTTTCTTT
CDR3: CASNRQVNTEAFF

D: TRBD1
J: TRBJ2-1
size: once
V: TRBV19
DNA: TGTGCCAGTAGTACGGACAGGGTAAATGAGCAGTTCTTC
CDR3: CASSTDRVNEQFF

D: .
J: TRBJ1-1
size: .
V: TRBV6-1
DNA: TGTGCCAGCAGTGAACTAGGACGGGGTGAAGCTTTCTTT
CDR3: CASSELGRGEAFF

D: TRBD1
J: TRBJ2-6
size: .
V: TRBV30
DNA: TGTGCCTGGAGTGTAAACAGGGGGCTCTTTTCTGGGGCCAACGTCCTGACTTTC
CDR3: CAWSVNRGLFSGANVLTF

D: .
J: TRBJ1-2
size: .
V: TRBV7-8
DNA: TGTGCCAGCAGCCCCCGTTTGGGGGATGGCTACACCTTC
CDR3: CASSPRLGDGYTF

D: TRBD1
J: TRBJ1-3
size: .
V: TRBV27
DNA: TGTGCCAGCAGTCCAAGGACAGGGGGAAACACCATATATTTT
CDR3: CASSPRTGGNTIYF

D: TRBD2
J: TRBJ2-1
size: .
V: TRBV9
DNA: TGTGCCAGCAGCGTCCCCGGACTAGCGGGAAATGAGCAGTTCTTC
CDR3: CASSVPGLAGNEQFF

D: TRBD1
J: TRBJ2-2
size: .
V: TRBV11-2
DNA: TGTGCCAGCAGCTTAGTACGAGGGGGCAGCGGGGAGCTGTTTTTT
CDR3: CASSLVRGGSGELFF

D: .
J: TRBJ2-7
size: .
V: TRBV19
DNA: TGTGCCAGTGCTCCCTTAGTGGGAGACCTCTCCTACGAGCAGTACTTC
CDR3: CASAPLVGDLSYEQYF

D: .
J: TRBJ2-1
size: .
V: TRBV19
DNA: TGTGCCAGTAGTATAGATCCTGGGTGGGGGGATGAGCAGTTCTTC
CDR3: CASSIDPGWGDEQFF

D: .
J: TRBJ1-2
size: .
V: TRBV7-2
DNA: TGTGCCAGCAGCTTAGTCCCCAGCTCGTCTCATGGCTACACCTTC
CDR3: CASSLVPSSSHGYTF

D: .
J: TRBJ2-2
size: .
V: TRBV5-4
DNA: TGTGCCAGCAGCCCGGGCCGGGGTGTGGTCGGGGAGCTGTTTTTT
CDR3: CASSPGRGVVGELFF

D: .
J: TRBJ2-7
size: .
V: TRBV30
DNA: TGTGCCGGACAGACCTTCGGGGTTCGCGACGAGCAGTACTTC
CDR3: CAGQTFGVRDEQYF

D: .
J: TRBJ2-3
size: .
V: TRBV4-3
DNA: TGCGCCAGCAGCCAAGCGATTGGGTCCTTAGGTAATGCGCAGTATTTT
CDR3: CASSQAIGSLGNAQYF

D: .
J: TRBJ2-7
size: .
V: TRBV14
DNA: TGTGCCAGCAGCCAAGGGAGCAGGGCCCCTCAGTACTTC
CDR3: CASSQGSRAPQYF

D: .
J: TRBJ2-3
size: .
V: TRBV16
DNA: TGTGCCAGCAGCTTATTCCGCACAGATACGCAGTATTTT
CDR3: CASSLFRTDTQYF

D: TRBD1
J: TRBJ2-5
size: .
V: TRBV7-9
DNA: TGTGCCAGCAGTACACGGACAGGGGAGGAGACCCAGTACTTC
CDR3: CASSTRTGEETQYF

D: .
J: TRBJ1-5
size: .
V: TRBV7-6
DNA: TGTGCCAGCAGCTTAGGGCGAGGGAATCAACCCCAGCATTTT
CDR3: CASSLGRGNQPQHF

D: .
J: TRBJ2-7
size: .
V: TRBV27
DNA: TGTGCCAGCAGTCCCATTCGGACAGCCCTGGGCACCTACGAGCAGTACTTC
CDR3: CASSPIRTALGTYEQYF

D: .
J: TRBJ2-4
size: .
V: TRBV5-8
DNA: TGTGCCAGCAGCTTTGGGGACATCGGTGGGGCCAAAAACATTCAGTACTTC
CDR3: CASSFGDIGGAKNIQYF